The rows below give T cell receptor beta chains drawn from one sample of a study of radiotherapy plus CTLA-4 blockade in lung cancer. The data were produced by immunoSEQ multiplex PCR, yet TCRdb's version contains in-frame clones alone and is incomplete. This table holds tens of thousands of clones, less than 75% found once. The sample was peripheral blood, taken from a patient treated with radiotherapy plus ipilimumab. All receptors come from a human donor with non-small cell lung cancer who had stable disease on radiotherapy plus ipilimumab. The CDR3 runs from the conserved cysteine through the conserved F or W. The D gene is left open where the match is weak. A clone size is listed for some rows: how often the clone was seen (once, few, many), or a class if it is expanded.

d_call,v_call,clone_size,j_call,cdr3_aa,cdr3_nt
TRBD1,TRBV5-4,.,TRBJ1-3,CASSSKQGAGYTIYF,TGTGCCAGCAGCTCGAAGCAGGGGGCGGGATACACCATATATTTT
.,TRBV5-4,.,TRBJ2-4,CASSLGGGGSLLAKNIQYF,TGTGCCAGCAGCTTGGGGGGAGGGGGGTCCCTTCTAGCCAAAAACATTCAGTACTTC
.,TRBV2,.,TRBJ2-5,CASTAGQQETQYF,TGTGCCAGCACCGCGGGCCAGCAAGAGACCCAGTACTTC
.,TRBV11-3,.,TRBJ2-7,CASSLGRSTVSSYEQYF,TGTGCCAGCAGCTTAGGCCGATCGACCGTCTCCTCCTACGAGCAGTACTTC
.,TRBV5-1,.,TRBJ1-5,CASSLEGGSQPQHF,TGCGCCAGCAGCTTGGAGGGTGGGAGTCAGCCCCAGCATTTT
TRBD2,TRBV13,.,TRBJ2-3,CASSLALAGVTDTQYF,TGTGCCAGCAGCTTAGCGCTAGCGGGAGTGACAGATACGCAGTATTTT
TRBD2,TRBV28,.,TRBJ2-2,CASSLWGLAGGQSTGELFF,TGTGCCAGCAGTTTATGGGGGCTAGCGGGAGGCCAAAGCACCGGGGAGCTGTTTTTT
.,TRBV6-8,.,TRBJ1-5,CASSDAGRSNQPQHF,TGTGCCAGCAGTGACGCAGGTCGGAGCAATCAGCCCCAGCATTTT
.,TRBV5-1,.,TRBJ2-3,CASSFTSDTQYF,TGCGCCAGCAGCTTTACCTCAGATACGCAGTATTTT
.,TRBV11-2,few,TRBJ2-1,CASSLYIWDNEQFF,TGTGCCAGCAGCTTATACATCTGGGACAATGAGCAGTTCTTC
.,TRBV19,.,TRBJ2-7,CASSMQYSYEQYF,TGTGCCAGTAGTATGCAGTACTCCTACGAGCAGTACTTC
.,TRBV7-2,.,TRBJ1-1,CASSFGGERRNGLNTEAFF,TGTGCCAGCAGCTTTGGAGGGGAGAGGAGGAATGGGTTGAACACTGAAGCTTTCTTT
.,TRBV19,.,TRBJ2-4,CASSIQGNKNIQYF,TGTGCCAGTAGTATCCAAGGGAACAAAAACATTCAGTACTTC
.,TRBV10-2,.,TRBJ2-1,CASSEDEQFF,TGCGCCAGCAGTGAGGATGAGCAGTTCTTC
.,TRBV30,.,TRBJ2-3,CAWSVNPLNRSTDTQYF,TGTGCCTGGAGTGTAAATCCCCTAAACAGGAGCACAGATACGCAGTATTTT
.,TRBV2,.,TRBJ2-7,CASSVPQVSYEQYF,TGTGCCAGCAGTGTCCCCCAGGTCTCCTACGAGCAGTACTTC
.,TRBV5-6,.,TRBJ1-5,CASSWGRSGMPQHF,TGTGCCAGCAGCTGGGGACGGAGCGGAATGCCCCAGCATTTT
.,TRBV7-9,.,TRBJ1-2,CASSLGGASLDGYTF,TGTGCCAGCAGCTTAGGAGGGGCGTCCCTGGATGGCTACACCTTC
TRBD2,TRBV7-2,.,TRBJ2-1,CASSQGLAAYNEQFF,TGTGCCAGCAGCCAGGGACTAGCGGCCTACAATGAGCAGTTCTTC
TRBD1,TRBV6-1,.,TRBJ1-4,CASSGQGWEKLFF,TGTGCCAGCAGTGGACAGGGTTGGGAAAAACTGTTTTTT
.,TRBV2,once,TRBJ2-5,CASSAAYQRGEQETQYF,TGTGCCAGCAGCGCTGCCTATCAACGGGGTGAACAAGAGACCCAGTACTTC
.,TRBV19,.,TRBJ1-4,CASSARDLGEKLFF,TGTGCCAGTAGCGCCCGGGACTTGGGTGAAAAACTGTTTTTT
TRBD1,TRBV6-5,.,TRBJ1-5,CASSLGQSNSAQHF,TGTGCCAGCAGTTTGGGACAGTCCAACTCGGCCCAGCATTTT
.,TRBV28,.,TRBJ2-7,CASRISGSSPHEQYF,TGTGCCAGCAGAATTTCCGGATCCTCCCCCCACGAGCAGTACTTC
.,TRBV4-3,few,TRBJ2-3,CASSQEGSGGVGDTQYF,TGCGCCAGCAGCCAAGAAGGGTCGGGGGGCGTTGGAGATACGCAGTATTTT
.,TRBV10-3,.,TRBJ2-7,CAISELTGFYEQYF,TGTGCCATCAGTGAGTTAACAGGGTTTTACGAGCAGTACTTC
.,TRBV18,.,TRBJ1-1,CASSRSRTANTEAFF,TGTGCCAGCTCCCGGAGTAGGACAGCGAACACTGAAGCTTTCTTT
TRBD1,TRBV27,few,TRBJ1-2,CASSPSSGTGVYGYTF,TGTGCCAGCAGTCCCTCATCCGGGACAGGAGTCTATGGCTACACCTTC
TRBD1,TRBV19,.,TRBJ2-5,CASSMSGGVETQYF,TGTGCCAGTAGTATGTCAGGGGGCGTGGAGACCCAGTACTTC
.,TRBV15,.,TRBJ2-5,CATSKTGFPQYF,TGTGCCACCAGCAAGACTGGGTTCCCCCAGTACTTC
TRBD1,TRBV11-1,.,TRBJ2-1,CASSDGTDSYNEQFF,TGTGCCAGCAGCGACGGGACAGACTCCTACAATGAGCAGTTCTTC
TRBD2,TRBV7-2,once,TRBJ2-1,CASSSQGLAGNEQFF,TGTGCCAGCAGCTCCCAAGGACTAGCGGGCAATGAGCAGTTCTTC
.,TRBV19,once,TRBJ2-3,CASSSRQGYGGTTDTQYF,TGTGCCAGTAGTAGTCGACAGGGTTACGGCGGGACCACAGATACGCAGTATTTT
.,TRBV7-9,once,TRBJ1-1,CASSLAEGTEAFF,TGTGCCAGCAGCTTAGCCGAGGGGACTGAAGCTTTCTTT
.,TRBV29-1,once,TRBJ1-2,CSVNRDGYTF,TGCAGCGTTAACAGGGATGGCTACACCTTC
.,TRBV19,.,TRBJ2-3,CASSEADTQYF,TGTGCCAGTAGTGAGGCAGATACGCAGTATTTT
.,TRBV11-2,.,TRBJ1-5,CASSLGEGQPQHF,TGTGCCAGCAGCTTAGGAGAGGGTCAGCCCCAGCATTTT
TRBD2,TRBV27,.,TRBJ2-7,CASSYSGGAYEQYF,TGTGCCAGCAGTTACTCGGGGGGAGCCTACGAGCAGTACTTC
.,TRBV5-1,once,TRBJ2-5,CASSLQETQYF,TGCGCCAGCAGCTTACAAGAGACCCAGTACTTC
.,TRBV12-5,.,TRBJ1-5,CASDFVGGANQPQHF,TGTGCTAGTGACTTTGTCGGGGGGGCCAATCAGCCCCAGCATTTT
.,TRBV5-6,.,TRBJ2-3,CASSLGPITGADTQYF,TGTGCCAGCAGCTTGGGTCCAATTACCGGTGCAGATACGCAGTATTTT
.,TRBV6-5,.,TRBJ1-2,CASSIGANYGYTF,TGTGCCAGCAGCATAGGAGCTAACTATGGCTACACCTTC
TRBD1,TRBV11-3,.,TRBJ1-1,CASSRAGGAWNTEAFF,TGTGCCAGCAGCCGGGCAGGGGGCGCGTGGAACACTGAAGCTTTCTTT
.,TRBV6-1,.,TRBJ1-2,CASSEAGGVGYGYTF,TGTGCCAGCAGTGAAGCGGGAGGAGTAGGCTATGGCTACACCTTC
TRBD1,TRBV7-8,.,TRBJ1-3,CASSLGGTGFRARAGNTIYF,TGTGCCAGCAGCTTAGGCGGGACAGGGTTCCGTGCAAGGGCTGGAAACACCATATATTTT
TRBD2,TRBV27,.,TRBJ2-1,CASSLTATKAGATYNEQFF,TGTGCCAGCAGTTTAACGGCCACTAAAGCGGGAGCAACCTACAATGAGCAGTTCTTC
.,TRBV6-6,.,TRBJ1-5,CASRPAPWSNQPQHF,TGTGCCAGCAGGCCTGCACCCTGGAGCAATCAGCCCCAGCATTTT
.,TRBV25-1,.,TRBJ2-7,CASSTELGYYEQYF,TGTGCCAGCAGTACCGAGTTGGGCTACTACGAGCAGTACTTC